This T cell receptor beta chain came from a study of T cell responses to AZD1222 COVID-19 vaccine. Regarding the study as a whole: After the peak T cell response, and only then, were repertoires sampled.

Concerning this clone: Its antigen remains unknown.

Data came from immunoSEQ multiplex PCR; TCRdb stores just in-frame clones and leaves some out. The sample has approximately 130,000 clones; roughly 89% are singletons. This CDR3 comprises 14 residues. CDR1 and CDR2 from the germline V gene are LNHDA and SQIVND (reference sequence). The V gene end was trimmed by 1 base and the J gene end by 2 bases; junction bases not matched to a gene: 2. The receptor comes from an adult in good health. The chain has TRBV19 and TRBJ2-7, with TRBD2 matching 7 bases. The sequences come from peripheral blood, collected on day 0 of AZD1222 vaccination. CDR3 residues: CASSIGGGTYEQYF. The CDR3 nucleotides read TGTGCCAGTAGTATAGGCGGGGGAACCTACGAGCAGTACTTC. The variable domain in full, with the rest retrieved from reference TRBV19 and TRBJ2-7, is DGGITQSPKYLFRKEGQNVTLSCEQNLNHDAMYWYRQDPGQGLRLIYYSQIVNDFQKGDIAEGYSVSREKKESFPLTVTSAQKNPTAFYLCASSIGGGTYEQYFGPGTRLTVT.